This TCR beta chain is drawn from a study of cytomegalovirus exposure and HLA in healthy donors. The PCR employed 60 Vbeta primers together with 13 Jbeta primers. Sequencing used immunoSEQ multiplex PCR; TCRdb keeps in-frame clones, though not all of them. The data show over 100,000 clones, roughly 70% seen once. Germline V lookup: CDR1 MDHEN, CDR2 SYDVKM. Germline trimming cut 2 bases from V and 7 bases from J; bases unmatched to any gene: 3. The CDR3 extends over 14 amino acids. Each donor was healthy, and each was a bone marrow donor. General study results and limits: Usually a TCR sequence was rare, but some public TCRs were found in many donors.

This clone was detected once. Its antigen remains unidentified. Other DNA sequences in the same sample also yield this CDR3. The rearrangement joins TRBV28 to TRBJ1-2; TRBD1 agrees at 11 bases. This sequence originates from a man aged 25-45 years in good health and CMV-seropositive. Sequenced: PBMCs. Here the CDR3 reads CASSLGQGASGYTF. CDR3 sequence (DNA): TGTGCCAGCAGTTTAGGACAGGGGGCTTCTGGCTACACCTTC.